One and the same sample provided the 2 T cell receptor beta chains below, sequenced in a study of T cells in localized non-small cell lung cancer. Clones were sequenced by immunoSEQ multiplex PCR, and TCRdb holds only the in-frame ones, with some missing. The sample holds over 20,000 clones; 80% to 85% are singletons and the top ten take approximately 5%. The input for sequencing was PBMCs, taken before any cancer treatment. All receptors derive from a man aged 35 to 69 with stage II lung adenocarcinoma.

A remark on this clone: Relative to the germline gene, one junction end is altered; a read error may explain this. This rearrangement joins TRBV7-8 to TRBJ2-6; D is tentatively TRBD1 or TRBD2 (6 bases each). CDR3 length: 15 residues. From germline, CDR1 is SGHVS and CDR2 FQNEAQ. CDR3 in amino acids: CASTLRGAGANVLTF. The CDR3 DNA reads as TGTGCCAGCACCTTAAGGGGGGCTGGGGCCAACGTCCTGACTTTC.

This clone was observed a handful of times. The chain joins TRBV25-1 to TRBJ1-2; D remains ambiguous. V lost 4 bases to trimming and J lost 4 bases, with 7 bases between them. The CDR3 spans 12 residues. The germline V gene has CDR1 MGHDK and CDR2 SYGVNS. The CDR3 DNA follows: TGTGCCAGCAGTGCCCCGCCCTATGGCTACACCTTC. This encodes CASSAPPYGYTF.